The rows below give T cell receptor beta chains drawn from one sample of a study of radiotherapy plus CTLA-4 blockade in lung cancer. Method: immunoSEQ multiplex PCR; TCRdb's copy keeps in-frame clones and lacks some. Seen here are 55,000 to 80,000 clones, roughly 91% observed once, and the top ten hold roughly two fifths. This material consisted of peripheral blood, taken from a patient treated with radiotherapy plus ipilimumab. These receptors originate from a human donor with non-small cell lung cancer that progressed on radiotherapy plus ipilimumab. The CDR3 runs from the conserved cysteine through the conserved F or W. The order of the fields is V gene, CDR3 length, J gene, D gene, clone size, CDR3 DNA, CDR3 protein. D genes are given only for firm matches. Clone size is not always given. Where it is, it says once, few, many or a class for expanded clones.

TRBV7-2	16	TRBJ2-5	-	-	TGTGCCAGCAGCAAAAACGGGAGAATGAAACAAGAGACCCAGTACTTC	CASSKNGRMKQETQYF
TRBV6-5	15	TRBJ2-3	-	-	TGTGCCAGCAGTCTCGGGACCCCAATCACAGATACGCAGTATTTT	CASSLGTPITDTQYF
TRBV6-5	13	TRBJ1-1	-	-	TGTGCCAGTAGATTAGTAGAGGGTACTGAAGCTTTCTTT	CASRLVEGTEAFF
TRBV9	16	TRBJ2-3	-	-	TGTGCCAGCAGCGTAATAGGTTGGGAGAGCACAGATACGCAGTATTTT	CASSVIGWESTDTQYF
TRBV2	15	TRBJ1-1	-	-	TGTGCCAGCAGTGCGTCTGTGGGGCCATACACTGAAGCTTTCTTT	CASSASVGPYTEAFF
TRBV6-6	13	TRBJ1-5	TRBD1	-	TGTGCCAGCAGCTCACAGGGGGGACAGCCCCAGCATTTT	CASSSQGGQPQHF
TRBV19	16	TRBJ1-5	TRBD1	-	TGTGCCAGTAGTATCCCTGGCAGGGGGGACAATCAGCCCCAGCATTTT	CASSIPGRGDNQPQHF
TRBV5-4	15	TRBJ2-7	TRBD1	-	TGTGCCAGCAGCGCCGGACAGGGGGGGAGGTACGAGCAGTACTTC	CASSAGQGGRYEQYF
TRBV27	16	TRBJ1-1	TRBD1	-	TGTGCCAGCAGCCTCAGCCCAGGGGGAGGGAGCACTGAAGCTTTCTTT	CASSLSPGGGSTEAFF
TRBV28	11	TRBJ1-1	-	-	TGTGGTGAGGGGCCGAACACTGAAGCTTTCTTT	CGEGPNTEAFF
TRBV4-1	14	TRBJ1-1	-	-	TGCGCCAGCAGCCTACCGACGGAGAACACTGAAGCTTTCTTT	CASSLPTENTEAFF
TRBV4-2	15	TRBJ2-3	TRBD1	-	TGTGCCAGCAGCCCGGGACAGGGGAGCACAGATACGCAGTATTTT	CASSPGQGSTDTQYF
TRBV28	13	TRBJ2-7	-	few	TGTGCCAGCAGTTTAGGTGGACTACTAGAGCAGTACTTC	CASSLGGLLEQYF
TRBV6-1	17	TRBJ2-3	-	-	TGTGCCAGCAGTGAATTGGGGGTAGCGGAGATCACAGATACGCAGTATTTT	CASSELGVAEITDTQYF
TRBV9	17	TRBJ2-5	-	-	TGTGCCAGCAGCGCGCTTCCAGTACAGGGACGGGCAGAGACCCAGTACTTC	CASSALPVQGRAETQYF
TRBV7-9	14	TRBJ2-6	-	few	TGTGCCAGCAGCTTAGAGCTTGGGGCCAACGTCCTGACTTTC	CASSLELGANVLTF
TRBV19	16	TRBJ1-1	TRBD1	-	TGTGCCAGTAGTTTTCTACAGGGGAGAGCGGGCACTGAAGCTTTCTTT	CASSFLQGRAGTEAFF
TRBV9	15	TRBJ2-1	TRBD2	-	TGTGCCAGCAGCGTCGAAACGGGACTAGCCAATGAGCAGTTCTTC	CASSVETGLANEQFF
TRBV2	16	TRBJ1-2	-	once	TGTGCCAGCAGTGGAGTATACTCTGGAACCGGGGGAGGCTACACCTTC	CASSGVYSGTGGGYTF
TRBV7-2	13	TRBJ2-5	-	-	TGTGCCAGCAGCACGGACGGATTGGAGACCCAGTACTTC	CASSTDGLETQYF
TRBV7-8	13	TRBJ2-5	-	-	TGTGCCAGCAGCCCCCCCCGGCTAGAGACCCAGTACTTC	CASSPPRLETQYF
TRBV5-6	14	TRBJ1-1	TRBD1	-	TGTGCCAGCAGCTATCGGACAGGGAGCGGTGAAGCTTTCTTT	CASSYRTGSGEAFF